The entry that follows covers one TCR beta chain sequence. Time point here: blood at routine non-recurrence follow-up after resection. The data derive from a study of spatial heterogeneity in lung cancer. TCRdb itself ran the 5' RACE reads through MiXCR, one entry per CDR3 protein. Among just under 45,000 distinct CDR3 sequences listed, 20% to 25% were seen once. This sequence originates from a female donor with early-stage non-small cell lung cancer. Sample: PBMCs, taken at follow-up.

Here the CDR3 reads CASSPPSVSSSYEQYF. CDR3 in DNA: TGTGCCAGCAGTCCCCCCTCGGTATCGAGCTCCTACGAGCAGTACTTC. The rearrangement uses TRBV12-3 or TRBV12-4 and TRBJ2-7; D gene unclear. V gave up 5 bases and J gave up 0 bases, with 17 bases separating them. The CDR3 sequence is 16 residues long.